This T cell receptor (beta chain) was obtained from a study of cytomegalovirus exposure and HLA in healthy donors. CDR1 is SNHLY and CDR2 is FYNNEI in the germline V gene. The length of the CDR3 is 15 residues. The ends lost 3 bases at V and 4 bases at J; junction bases unmatched: 7. The PCR had 60 Vbeta and 13 Jbeta primers. Clones were read by immunoSEQ multiplex PCR, and TCRdb kept only the in-frame ones, dropping some. This table holds 90,000 to 120,000 clones, roughly 77% found once. The origin of this receptor is a woman between 50 and 59 years old in good health and CMV-seropositive. The chain carries TRBV2 and TRBJ2-7, with 9 bases lining up with TRBD1. The sample consisted of PBMCs. Here the CDR3 reads CASSDPGQGNYEQYF. CDR3 nucleotide sequence: TGTGCCAGCAGTGACCCGGGACAGGGTAATTACGAGCAGTACTTC.